One TCR beta chain is described in this entry. The antigen is unknown. Germline CDR1 and CDR2: GTSNPN and SVGIG (reference sequence). The V and J ends lost 5 bases and 8 bases, in that order; junction bases with no gene match: 3. CDR3 length: 11 residues. This sample was taken from a study of shared clonotypes between healthy human individuals. Assay execution took place at the deep level. Sequencing used immunoSEQ multiplex PCR; TCRdb keeps in-frame clones, though not all of them. The data hold millions of clones, with 85% to 95% observed a single time. General study findings and limits: Investigators collected only blood, and repertoires in tissues likely differ.

The TCR comes from a man between 18 and 29 years old in good health. The chain joins TRBV30 to TRBJ2-3; 8 bases are a match to TRBD1. The specimen sequenced was naive CD4+ T cells sorted from blood. Sample subset: CD45RA+ positively selected. The CDR3 loop is CAWLTGATQYF. The CDR3, as DNA: TGTGCCTGGTTGACAGGGGCTACGCAGTATTTT.